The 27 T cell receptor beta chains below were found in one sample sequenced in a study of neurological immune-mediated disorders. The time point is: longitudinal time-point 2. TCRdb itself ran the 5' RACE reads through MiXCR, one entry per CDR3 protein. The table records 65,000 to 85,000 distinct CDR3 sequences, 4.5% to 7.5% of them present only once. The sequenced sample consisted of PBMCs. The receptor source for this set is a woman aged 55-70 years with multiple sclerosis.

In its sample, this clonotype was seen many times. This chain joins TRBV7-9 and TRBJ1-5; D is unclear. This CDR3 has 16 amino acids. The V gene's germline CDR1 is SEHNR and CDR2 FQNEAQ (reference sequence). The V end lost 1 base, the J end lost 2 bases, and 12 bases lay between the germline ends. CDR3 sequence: CASSLENSLGNQPQHF. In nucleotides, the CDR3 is TGTGCCAGCAGCTTAGAAAACAGCTTGGGCAATCAGCCCCAGCATTTT.

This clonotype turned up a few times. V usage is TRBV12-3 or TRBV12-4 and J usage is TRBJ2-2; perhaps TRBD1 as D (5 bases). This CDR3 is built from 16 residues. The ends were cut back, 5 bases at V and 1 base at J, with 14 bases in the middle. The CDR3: CASSPLGQLNTGELFF. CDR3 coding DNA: TGTGCCAGCAGTCCCCTGGGGCAACTGAACACCGGGGAGCTGTTTTTT.

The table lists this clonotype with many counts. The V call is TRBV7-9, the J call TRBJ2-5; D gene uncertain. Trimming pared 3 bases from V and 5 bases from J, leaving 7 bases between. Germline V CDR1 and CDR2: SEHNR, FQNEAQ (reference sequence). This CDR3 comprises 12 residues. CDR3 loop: CASSFISETQYF. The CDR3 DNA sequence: TGTGCCAGCAGCTTTATATCCGAGACCCAGTACTTC.

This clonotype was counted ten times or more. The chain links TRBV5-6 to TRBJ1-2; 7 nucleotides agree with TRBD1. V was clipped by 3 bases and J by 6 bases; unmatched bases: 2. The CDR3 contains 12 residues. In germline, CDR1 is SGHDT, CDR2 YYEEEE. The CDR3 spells CASSWTGNGYTF. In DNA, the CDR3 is TGTGCCAGCAGCTGGACAGGCAATGGCTACACCTTC. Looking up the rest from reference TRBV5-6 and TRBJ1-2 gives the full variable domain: DAGVTQSPTHLIKTRGQQVTLRCSPKSGHDTVSWYQQALGQGPQFIFQYYEEEERQRGNFPDRFSGHQFPNYSSELNVNALLLGDSALYLCASSWTGNGYTFGSGTRLTVV.

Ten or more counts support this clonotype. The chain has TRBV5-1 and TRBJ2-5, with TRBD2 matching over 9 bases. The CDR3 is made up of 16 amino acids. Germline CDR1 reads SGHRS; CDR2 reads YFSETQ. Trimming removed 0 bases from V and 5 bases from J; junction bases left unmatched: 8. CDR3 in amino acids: CASSLGGGGAVETQYF. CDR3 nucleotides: TGCGCCAGCAGCTTGGGCGGCGGGGGGGCCGTGGAGACCCAGTACTTC.

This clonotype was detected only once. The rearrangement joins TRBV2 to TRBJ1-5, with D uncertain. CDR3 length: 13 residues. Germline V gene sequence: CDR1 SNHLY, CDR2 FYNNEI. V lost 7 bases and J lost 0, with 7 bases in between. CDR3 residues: CASNFYSNQPQHF. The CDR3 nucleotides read TGTGCCAGCAATTTTTATAGCAATCAGCCCCAGCATTTT.

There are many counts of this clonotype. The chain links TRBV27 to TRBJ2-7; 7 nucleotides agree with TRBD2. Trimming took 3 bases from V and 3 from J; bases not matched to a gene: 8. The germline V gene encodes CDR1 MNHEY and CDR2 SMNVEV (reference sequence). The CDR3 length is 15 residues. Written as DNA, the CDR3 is TGTGCCAGCAGTTTTCAAGCGGGGAGCGGCTACGAGCAGTACTTC. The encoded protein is CASSFQAGSGYEQYF.

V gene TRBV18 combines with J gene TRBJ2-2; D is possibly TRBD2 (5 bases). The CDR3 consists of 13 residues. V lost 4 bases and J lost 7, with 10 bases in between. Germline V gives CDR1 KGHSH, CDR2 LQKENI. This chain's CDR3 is CASSQDYYGELFF. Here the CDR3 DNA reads TGTGCCAGCTCACAAGACTATTACGGGGAGCTGTTTTTT.

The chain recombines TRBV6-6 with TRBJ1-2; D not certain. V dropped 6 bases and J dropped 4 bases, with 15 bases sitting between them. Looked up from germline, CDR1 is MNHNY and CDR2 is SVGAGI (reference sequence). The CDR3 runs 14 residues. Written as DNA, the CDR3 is TGTGCCAGCAGGCACGCATCGAAGGGCTATGGCTACACCTTC. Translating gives CASRHASKGYGYTF.

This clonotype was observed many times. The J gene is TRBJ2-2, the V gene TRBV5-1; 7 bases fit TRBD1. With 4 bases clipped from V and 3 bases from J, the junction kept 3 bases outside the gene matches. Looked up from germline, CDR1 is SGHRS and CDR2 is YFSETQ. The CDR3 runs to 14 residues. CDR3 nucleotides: TGCGCCAGCAGCGGGGACAGCCACACCGGGGAGCTGTTTTTT. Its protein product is CASSGDSHTGELFF.

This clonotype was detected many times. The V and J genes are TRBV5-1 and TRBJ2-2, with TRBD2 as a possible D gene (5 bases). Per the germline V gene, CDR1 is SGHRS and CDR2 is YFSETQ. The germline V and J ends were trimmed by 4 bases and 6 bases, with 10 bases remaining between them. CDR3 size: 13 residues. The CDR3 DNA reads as TGCGCCAGCAGCCGTTCGGGGTCCGGGGAGCTGTTTTTT. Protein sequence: CASSRSGSGELFF.

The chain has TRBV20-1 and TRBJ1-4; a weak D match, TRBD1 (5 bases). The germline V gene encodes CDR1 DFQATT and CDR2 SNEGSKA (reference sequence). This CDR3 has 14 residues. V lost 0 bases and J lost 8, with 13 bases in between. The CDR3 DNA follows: TGCAGTGCTAGAGATATAAGGGGTCGGGAAAAACTGTTTTTT. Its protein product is CSARDIRGREKLFF.

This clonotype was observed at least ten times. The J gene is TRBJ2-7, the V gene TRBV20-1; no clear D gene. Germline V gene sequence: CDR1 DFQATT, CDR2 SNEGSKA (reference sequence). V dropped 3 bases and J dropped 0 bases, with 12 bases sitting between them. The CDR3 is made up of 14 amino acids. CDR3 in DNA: TGCAGTGCTAGTAACCGTCAGAGCTCCTACGAGCAGTACTTC. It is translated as CSASNRQSSYEQYF.

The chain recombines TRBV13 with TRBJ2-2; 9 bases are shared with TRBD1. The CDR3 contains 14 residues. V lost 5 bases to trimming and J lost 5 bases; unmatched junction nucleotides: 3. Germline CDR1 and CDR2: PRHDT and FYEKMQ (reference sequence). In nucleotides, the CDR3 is TGTGCCAGCAGCCCTGGACAGGGGACCGGGGAGCTGTTTTTT. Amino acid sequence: CASSPGQGTGELFF.

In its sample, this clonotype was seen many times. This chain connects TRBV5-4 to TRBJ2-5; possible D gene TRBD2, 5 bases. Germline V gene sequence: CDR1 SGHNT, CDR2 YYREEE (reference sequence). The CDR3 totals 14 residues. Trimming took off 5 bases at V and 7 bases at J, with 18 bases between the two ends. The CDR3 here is CASRLKDLPGTQYF. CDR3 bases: TGTGCCAGCAGACTCAAGGACTTACCAGGGACCCAGTACTTC.

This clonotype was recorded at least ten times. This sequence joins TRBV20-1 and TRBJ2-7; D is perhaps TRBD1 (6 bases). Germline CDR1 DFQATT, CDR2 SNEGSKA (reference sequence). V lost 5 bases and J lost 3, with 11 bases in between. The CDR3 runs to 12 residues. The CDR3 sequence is CSAVRQVYEQYF. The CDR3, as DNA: TGCAGTGCTGTCCGACAGGTCTACGAGCAGTACTTC.

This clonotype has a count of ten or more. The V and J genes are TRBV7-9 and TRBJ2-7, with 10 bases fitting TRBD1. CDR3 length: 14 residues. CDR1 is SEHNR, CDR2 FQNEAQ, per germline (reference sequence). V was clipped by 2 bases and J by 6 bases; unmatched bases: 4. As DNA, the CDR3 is TGTGCCAGCAGCTTACCGGGACAGGGGAGCGAGCAGTACTTC. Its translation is CASSLPGQGSEQYF.

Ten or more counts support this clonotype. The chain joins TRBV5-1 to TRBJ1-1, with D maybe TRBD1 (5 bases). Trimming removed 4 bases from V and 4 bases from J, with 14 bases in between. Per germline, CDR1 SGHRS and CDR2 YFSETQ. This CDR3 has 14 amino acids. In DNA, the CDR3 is TGCGCCAGCAGCCAGGGACCCTCGTCCACTGAAGCTTTCTTT. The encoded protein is CASSQGPSSTEAFF.

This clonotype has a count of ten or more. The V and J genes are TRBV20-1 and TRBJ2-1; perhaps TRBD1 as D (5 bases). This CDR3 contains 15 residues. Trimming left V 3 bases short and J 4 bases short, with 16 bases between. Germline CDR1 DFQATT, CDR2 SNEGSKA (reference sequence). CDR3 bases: TGCAGTGCTAGCGGTGGACATCAGACTTACAATGAGCAGTTCTTC. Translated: CSASGGHQTYNEQFF.

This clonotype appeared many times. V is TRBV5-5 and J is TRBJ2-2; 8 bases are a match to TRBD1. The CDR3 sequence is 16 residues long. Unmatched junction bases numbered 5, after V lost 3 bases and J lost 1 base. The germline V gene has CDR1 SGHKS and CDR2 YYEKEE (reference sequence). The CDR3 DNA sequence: TGTGCCAGCAGCTGGGGGGACAGGCTGAACACCGGGGAGCTGTTTTTT. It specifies CASSWGDRLNTGELFF.

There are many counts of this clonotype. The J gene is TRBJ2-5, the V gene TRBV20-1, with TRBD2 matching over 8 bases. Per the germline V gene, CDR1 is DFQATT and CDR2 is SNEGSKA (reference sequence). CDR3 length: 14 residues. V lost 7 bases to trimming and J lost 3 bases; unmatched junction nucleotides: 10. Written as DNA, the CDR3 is TGCAGTGTTGATACGACTAGCGAAAAAGAGACCCAGTACTTC. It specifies CSVDTTSEKETQYF.

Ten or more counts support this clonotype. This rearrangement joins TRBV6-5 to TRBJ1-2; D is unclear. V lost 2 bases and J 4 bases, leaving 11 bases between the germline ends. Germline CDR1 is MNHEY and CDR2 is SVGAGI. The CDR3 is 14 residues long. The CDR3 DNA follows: TGTGCCAGCAGTTACCTTGCCTCCGGCTATGGCTACACCTTC. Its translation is CASSYLASGYGYTF.

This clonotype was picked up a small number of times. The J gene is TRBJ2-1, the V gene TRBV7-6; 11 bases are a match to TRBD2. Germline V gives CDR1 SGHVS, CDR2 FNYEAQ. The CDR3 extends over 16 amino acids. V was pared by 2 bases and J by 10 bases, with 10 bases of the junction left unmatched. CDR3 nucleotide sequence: TGTGCCAGCAGCTTAATTACTAGCGGGGGCCGTGGGGAGCAGTTCTTC. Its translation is CASSLITSGGRGEQFF.

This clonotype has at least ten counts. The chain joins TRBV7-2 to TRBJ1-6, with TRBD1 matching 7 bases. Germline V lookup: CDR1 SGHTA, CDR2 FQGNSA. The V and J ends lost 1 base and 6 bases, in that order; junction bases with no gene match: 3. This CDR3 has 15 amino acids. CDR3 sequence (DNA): TGTGCCAGCAGCTTAGATAACAGGGGTAATTCACCCCTCCACTTT. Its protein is CASSLDNRGNSPLHF.

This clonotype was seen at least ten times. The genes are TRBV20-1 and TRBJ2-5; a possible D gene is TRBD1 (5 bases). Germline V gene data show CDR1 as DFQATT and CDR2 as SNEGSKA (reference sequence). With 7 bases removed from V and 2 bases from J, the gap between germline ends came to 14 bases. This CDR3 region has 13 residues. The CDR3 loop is CSVPRGGQETQYF. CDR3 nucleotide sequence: TGCAGTGTTCCAAGGGGTGGGCAAGAGACCCAGTACTTC.

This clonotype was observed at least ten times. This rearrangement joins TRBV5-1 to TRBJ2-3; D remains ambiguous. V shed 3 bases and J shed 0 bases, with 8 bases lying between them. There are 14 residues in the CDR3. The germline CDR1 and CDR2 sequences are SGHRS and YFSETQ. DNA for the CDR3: TGCGCCAGCAGCTCCGGGTCTAGCACAGATACGCAGTATTTT. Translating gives CASSSGSSTDTQYF.

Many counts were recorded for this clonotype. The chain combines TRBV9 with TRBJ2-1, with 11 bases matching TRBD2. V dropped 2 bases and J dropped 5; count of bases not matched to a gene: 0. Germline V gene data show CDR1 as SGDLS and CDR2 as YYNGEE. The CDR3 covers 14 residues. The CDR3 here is CASSVGLADNEQFF. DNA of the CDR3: TGTGCCAGCAGCGTGGGACTAGCGGACAATGAGCAGTTCTTC. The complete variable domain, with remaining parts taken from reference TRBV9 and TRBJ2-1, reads DSGVTQTPKHLITATGQRVTLRCSPRSGDLSVYWYQQSLDQGLQFLIQYYNGEERAKGNILERFSAQQFPDLHSELNLSSLELGDSALYFCASSVGLADNEQFFGPGTRLTVL.